A single sample is the source of the 20 T cell receptor beta chains below, sequenced in a study of T cell changes during pregnancy in multiple sclerosis. Clones were read by immunoSEQ multiplex PCR, and TCRdb kept only the in-frame ones, dropping some. The table shows about 31,000 clones, with 87% occurring only once. Sample: CD8+ T cells from peripheral blood mononuclear cells, taken before pregnancy. All receptors come from a female donor with multiple sclerosis, enrolled in a pregnancy study.

V gene TRBV15 combines with J gene TRBJ2-3, with unresolved D. Germline values: CDR1 LNHNV, CDR2 YYDKDF (reference sequence). The CDR3 is 13 residues long. V lost 0 bases and J 6 bases, leaving 7 bases between the germline ends. CDR3 sequence: CATSRDTLDTQYF. The DNA of the CDR3 is TGTGCCACCAGCAGAGATACTCTGGATACGCAGTATTTT.

The chain couples TRBV28 to TRBJ2-1; the D is unclear. V shed 4 bases and J shed 1 base, with 5 bases lying between them. The CDR3 has 13 residues. CDR1 is MDHEN and CDR2 is SYDVKM in the germline V gene. In DNA, the CDR3 is TGTGCCAGCAGTTCCCAATCCTACAATGAGCAGTTCTTC. It is translated as CASSSQSYNEQFF.

V gene TRBV4-1 combines with J gene TRBJ2-3, with a weak D call TRBD2 (5 bases). V was pared by 0 bases and J by 6 bases, with 7 bases between. Germline-derived CDR1 and CDR2 are MGHRA and YSYEKL. CDR3 length: 13 residues. The CDR3 sequence is CASSQEWEDTQYF. In DNA, the CDR3 is TGCGCCAGCAGCCAAGAGTGGGAGGATACGCAGTATTTT.

The CDR3 nucleotides are TGTGCCAGCAATGAGGGGGTTGGTGATACGCAGTATTTT. Translated: CASNEGVGDTQYF. J is TRBJ2-3 and V is TRBV9, with D tentatively TRBD1 (6 bases). Trimming took off 6 bases at V and 6 bases at J, with 14 bases between the two ends. The CDR3 sequence is 13 residues long. Germline CDR1 SGDLS, CDR2 YYNGEE.

This chain joins TRBV19 and TRBJ2-1, with 7 bases that match TRBD1. From germline, CDR1 is LNHDA and CDR2 SQIVND (reference sequence). This CDR3 spans 15 amino acids. V was clipped by 6 bases and J by 4 bases; unmatched bases: 9. The CDR3 coding sequence is TGTGCCAGTAGAAGTGACAGGGATTTATACAATGAGCAGTTCTTC. It translates to CASRSDRDLYNEQFF.

In its sample, this clone was seen once. The CDR3, as DNA: TGTGCCAGCAGTTTCGGGGGACTGACAGGCTACACCTTC. Translation gives CASSFGGLTGYTF. The V call is TRBV27, the J call TRBJ1-2, with a weak D call TRBD1 (5 bases). Germline V lookup: CDR1 MNHEY, CDR2 SMNVEV (reference sequence). The CDR3 sequence is 13 residues long. V was trimmed by 3 bases and J by 8 bases, leaving 13 bases between them.

This chain uses TRBV14 with TRBJ2-1; TRBD2 agrees at 14 bases. V lost 2 bases, J lost 14 bases, and 14 bases stayed unmatched. CDR1 and CDR2 from the germline V gene are SGHDN and FVKESK. The CDR3 extends over 17 amino acids. The chain's CDR3 is CASSQRGLAGALRKEFF. The CDR3 nucleotides are TGTGCCAGCAGCCAACGGGGACTAGCGGGGGCCCTACGTAAGGAGTTCTTC. Complete variable domain (other parts from reference TRBV14 and TRBJ2-1): EAGVTQFPSHSVIEKGQTVTLRCDPISGHDNLYWYRRVMGKEIKFLLHFVKESKQDESGMPNNRFLAERTGGTYSTLKVQPAELEDSGVYFCASSQRGLAGALRKEFFGPGTRLTVL.

This chain connects TRBV27 to TRBJ2-5; TRBD2 might be the D (5 bases). Germline-derived CDR1 and CDR2 are MNHEY and SMNVEV (reference sequence). CDR3 length: 13 amino acids. V was shortened by 2 bases and J by 5 bases, with 9 bases between the two germline ends. The CDR3 DNA reads as TGTGCCAGCAGTTTAACTAGTTGGGAGACCCAGTACTTC. Translation gives CASSLTSWETQYF.

The rearrangement uses TRBV10-3 and TRBJ2-5; 7 bases are a match to TRBD1. The length of the CDR3 is 15 residues. Germline CDR1 reads ENHRY; CDR2 reads SYGVKD. Trimming cost V 2 bases and J 4 bases; bases outside gene matches: 7. This chain's CDR3 is CAISEDGQDVETQYF. The CDR3 bases are TGTGCCATCAGTGAGGACGGACAGGACGTAGAGACCCAGTACTTC.

The chain links TRBV6-5 to TRBJ2-1; the match to TRBD2 covers 14 bases. CDR1 and CDR2 (germline): MNHEY, SVGAGI. Losses at the gene ends were 6 bases for V and 10 bases for J; bases not matched to a gene: 8. The CDR3 is 15 amino acids. The CDR3 reads CASSRLGTSGGEQFF. The CDR3 DNA sequence: TGTGCCAGCAGCCGACTCGGGACTAGCGGGGGAGAGCAGTTCTTC.

The V and J genes are TRBV13 and TRBJ2-4; maybe TRBD1 (5 bases). Germline lookup yields CDR1 PRHDT and CDR2 FYEKMQ (reference sequence). The CDR3 loop spans 12 amino acids. The V gene lost 3 bases and the J gene lost 6 bases, with 6 bases spanning the gap. The CDR3 is CASSLQGNIQYF. In DNA, the CDR3 is TGTGCCAGCAGCTTGCAGGGAAACATTCAGTACTTC. Based on the CDR3 plus reference TRBV13 and TRBJ2-4, the full variable domain is AAGVIQSPRHLIKEKRETATLKCYPIPRHDTVYWYQQGPGQDPQFLISFYEKMQSDKGSIPDRFSAQQFSDYHSELNMSSLELGDSALYFCASSLQGNIQYFGAGTRLSVL.

The chain has TRBV28 and TRBJ1-1; D not resolved. With 3 bases removed from V and 4 bases from J, the gap between germline ends came to 6 bases. The CDR3 is made up of 12 amino acids. CDR1 and CDR2 from the germline V gene are MDHEN and SYDVKM. The CDR3 region has the DNA TGTGCCAGCAGTTTTGGCTTCACTGAAGCTTTCTTT. Translation gives CASSFGFTEAFF.

The V gene is TRBV9, the J gene TRBJ1-2; no definite D call. Germline V gene lookup returns CDR1 SGDLS and CDR2 YYNGEE. CDR3 size: 11 residues. The germline V and J ends were trimmed by 3 bases and 7 bases, with 7 bases remaining between them. The chain's CDR3 is CASSAPRGYTF. The CDR3 bases are TGTGCCAGCAGCGCCCCCCGTGGCTACACCTTC. Supplemented by reference TRBV9 and TRBJ1-2, the full variable domain reads DSGVTQTPKHLITATGQRVTLRCSPRSGDLSVYWYQQSLDQGLQFLIQYYNGEERAKGNILERFSAQQFPDLHSELNLSSLELGDSALYFCASSAPRGYTFGSGTRLTVV.

The chain recombines TRBV19 with TRBJ1-4; D unresolved. The CDR3 runs 16 residues. Per germline, CDR1 LNHDA and CDR2 SQIVND (reference sequence). The V end was cut by 5 bases, the J end by 0 bases, with 13 bases between. In DNA, the CDR3 is TGTGCCAGTAGTCCCCGGGGTCAGCCAACTAATGAAAAACTGTTTTTT. This sequence encodes CASSPRGQPTNEKLFF.

This chain uses TRBV6-4 with TRBJ2-3, with D possibly TRBD2 on 6 matching bases. The germline V and J ends were trimmed by 0 bases and 4 bases, with 14 bases remaining between them. From germline, CDR1 is MRHNA and CDR2 SNTAGT. This CDR3 has 16 residues. The CDR3 sequence is CASSDSKGGGPDTQYF. The DNA of the CDR3 is TGTGCCAGCAGTGACTCTAAGGGTGGAGGGCCAGATACGCAGTATTTT.

This chain joins TRBV7-8 and TRBJ2-7; D possibly corresponds to TRBD2 (6 bases). Germline CDR1 and CDR2: SGHVS and FQNEAQ. The CDR3 totals 16 residues. The ends were cut back, 3 bases at V and 3 bases at J, with 18 bases in the middle. CDR3 DNA: TGTGCCAGCAGCTTGGGGGAGGCAGGAAGGGGCTACGAGCAGTACTTC. The encoded protein is CASSLGEAGRGYEQYF.

The chain carries TRBV5-6 and TRBJ2-7; 10 nucleotides align to TRBD2. This CDR3 region has 15 residues. Germline trimming cut 3 bases from V and 5 bases from J; bases unmatched to any gene: 8. CDR1 is SGHDT and CDR2 is YYEEEE in the germline V gene. The CDR3 coding sequence is TGTGCCAGCAGCTGGGCTACTAGCGGGAATGACGAGCAGTACTTC. Amino acids: CASSWATSGNDEQYF.

The chain couples TRBV4-3 to TRBJ1-2; no definite D call. Germline V gene data show CDR1 as LGHNA and CDR2 as YSLEER. The V and J ends lost 4 bases and 2 bases respectively, with 26 bases between them. The CDR3 length is 19 residues. CDR3 loop: CASSPEGPTEGNFNYGYTF. The CDR3 DNA sequence: TGCGCCAGCAGCCCGGAAGGACCAACAGAGGGAAACTTCAACTATGGCTACACCTTC.

This rearrangement joins TRBV11-3 to TRBJ2-1; 7 positions match TRBD1. Germline V gene data show CDR1 as SGHNT and CDR2 as YENEEA. J gave up 3 bases and V 0 bases, and 5 bases lay outside the gene matches. The CDR3 has 16 residues. The CDR3 is CASSLDRDSFYNEQFF. The CDR3 region has the DNA TGTGCCAGCAGCTTAGATCGGGACAGCTTCTACAATGAGCAGTTCTTC.

The count of this clone is one. The chain combines TRBV25-1 with TRBJ2-1; 7 nucleotides match TRBD2. There are 12 residues in the CDR3. Looked up from germline, CDR1 is MGHDK and CDR2 is SYGVNS. With V trimmed by 3 bases and J by 9 bases, 2 bases remained unmatched. The CDR3 reads CASSDGRVEQFF. In nucleotides, the CDR3 is TGTGCCAGCAGTGATGGGAGGGTTGAGCAGTTCTTC.